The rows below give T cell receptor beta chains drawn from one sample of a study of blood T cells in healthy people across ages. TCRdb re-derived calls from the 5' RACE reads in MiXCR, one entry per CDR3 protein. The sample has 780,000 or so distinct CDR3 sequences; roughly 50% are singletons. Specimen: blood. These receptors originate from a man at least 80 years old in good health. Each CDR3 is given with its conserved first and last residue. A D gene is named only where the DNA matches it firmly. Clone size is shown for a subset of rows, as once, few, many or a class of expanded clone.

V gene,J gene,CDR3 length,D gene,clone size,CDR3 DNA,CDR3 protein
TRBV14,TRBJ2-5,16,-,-,TGTGCCAGCAGCCAAGTGCGGCAGACTAATACCGAGACCCAGTACTTC,CASSQVRQTNTETQYF
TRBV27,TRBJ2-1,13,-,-,TGTGCCAGCAGTGTAAGGTTTCTAAGTGAGCAGTTCTTC,CASSVRFLSEQFF
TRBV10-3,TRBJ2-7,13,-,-,TGTGCCATCACGCGGGGTAACTCCTACGAGCAGTACTTC,CAITRGNSYEQYF
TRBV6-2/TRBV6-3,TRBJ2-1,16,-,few,TGTGCCAGCAGAAGGTACGGGATCAGGGATTACAATGAGCAGTTCTTC,CASRRYGIRDYNEQFF
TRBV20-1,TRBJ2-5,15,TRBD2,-,TGCAGTGCTGGGGGACTAGCGGAGGGCCAAGAGACCCAGTACTTC,CSAGGLAEGQETQYF
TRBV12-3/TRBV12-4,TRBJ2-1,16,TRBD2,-,TGTGCCAGCAGCCGAGGGACTAGCGGGAGTTTGGATGAGCAGTTCTTC,CASSRGTSGSLDEQFF
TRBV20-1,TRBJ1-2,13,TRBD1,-,TGCAGTGCTAGAGGGGACAGCGCTGAAGGCTACACCTTC,CSARGDSAEGYTF
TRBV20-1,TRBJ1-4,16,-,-,TGCAGTGCTAGTTCCGGCCGGACAGCGGATAATGAAAAACTGTTTTTT,CSASSGRTADNEKLFF
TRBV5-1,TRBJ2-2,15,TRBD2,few,TGCGCCAGCAGCTCGACTAGCGGGAACACCGGGGAGCTGTTTTTT,CASSSTSGNTGELFF
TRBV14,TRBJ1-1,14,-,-,TGTGCCAGCAGTACTGGGACGGCAAACACTGAAGCTTTCTTT,CASSTGTANTEAFF
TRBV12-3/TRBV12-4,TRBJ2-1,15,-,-,TGTGCCAGCAGCCGGGGACTTACGGCCTACAATGAGCAGTTCTTC,CASSRGLTAYNEQFF
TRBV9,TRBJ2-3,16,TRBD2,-,TGTGCCAGCAGCGTAGAGCTAGCGGGACGCACAGATACGCAGTATTTT,CASSVELAGRTDTQYF
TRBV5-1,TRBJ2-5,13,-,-,TGCGCCAGCAGCCCAGACAAGGAAGAGACCCAGTACTTC,CASSPDKEETQYF
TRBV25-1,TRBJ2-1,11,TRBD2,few,TGTGCCAGCGGGGGGGGGAATTCTCAGTTCTTC,CASGGGNSQFF
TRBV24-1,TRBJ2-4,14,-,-,TGTGCCACCAGTGCGGACGGTCAAACGAACATTCAGTACTTC,CATSADGQTNIQYF
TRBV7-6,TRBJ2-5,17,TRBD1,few,TGTGCCAGCAGCTTAGCCCTGGGACAGGGGGGACAAGAGACCCAGTACTTC,CASSLALGQGGQETQYF
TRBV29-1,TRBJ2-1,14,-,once,TGCAGCGTTGAGGGAGCGGAGTCCTACAATGAGCAGTTCTTC,CSVEGAESYNEQFF
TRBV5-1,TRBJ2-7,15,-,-,TGCGCCAGCAGCGAGGGGACACCTTCCTACAATGAGCAGTACTTC,CASSEGTPSYNEQYF
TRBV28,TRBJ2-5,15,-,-,TGTGCCAGCAGTTTATGGCTCGGGACAAGCAAGACCCAGTACTTC,CASSLWLGTSKTQYF
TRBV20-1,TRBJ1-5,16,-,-,TGCAGTGCTAGAGTTGACCCTGGGACGGGCAATCAGCCCCAGCATTTT,CSARVDPGTGNQPQHF
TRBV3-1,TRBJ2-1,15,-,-,TGTGCCAGCAGCCCCTGGGGCAAAGGGTACAATGAGCAGTTCTTC,CASSPWGKGYNEQFF
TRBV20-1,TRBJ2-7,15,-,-,TGCAGTGCTAGAGATCCCCGACAGGTCTCCTACGAGCAGTACTTC,CSARDPRQVSYEQYF
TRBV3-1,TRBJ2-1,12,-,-,TGTGCCAGCAGCTCGATCGGCAATGAGCAGTTCTTC,CASSSIGNEQFF
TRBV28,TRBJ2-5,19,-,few,TGTGCCACCTTCTGGCAGAACCCCCGCAACCACTTCCGCTGTCAAGTCCAGTACTTC,CATFWQNPRNHFRCQVQYF
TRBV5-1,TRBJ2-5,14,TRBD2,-,TGCGCCAGCAGGGAGACAGCGGGAGCGAGGGAGCAGTACTTC,CASRETAGAREQYF
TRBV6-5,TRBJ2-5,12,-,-,TGTGCCAGCAGTCGACGGACGGAGACCCAGTACTTC,CASSRRTETQYF
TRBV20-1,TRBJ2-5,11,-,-,TGCGGGGGACTTCTCGGGGAGACCCAGTACTTC,CGGLLGETQYF
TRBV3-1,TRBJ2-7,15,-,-,TGTGCCAGCAGCCAAGTCAGCAGGGGTCGAAGCGAGCAGTACTTC,CASSQVSRGRSEQYF
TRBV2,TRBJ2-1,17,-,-,TGTGCCAGCACCGAAGGTGGGGGGACCATCTCCTACAATGAGCGGTTCTTC,CASTEGGGTISYNERFF
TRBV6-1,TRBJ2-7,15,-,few,TGTGCCAGCAGTGAAAGATCACCCGTCTCCTACGAGCAGTACTTC,CASSERSPVSYEQYF
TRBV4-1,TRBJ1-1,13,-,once,TGCGCCAGCAGCCCGTTGGGCGCCAGCGAAGCTTTCTTT,CASSPLGASEAFF
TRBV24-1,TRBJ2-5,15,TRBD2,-,TGTGCCACCAGTGATTCGACTAGCGGGAAAGAGACCCAGTACTTC,CATSDSTSGKETQYF
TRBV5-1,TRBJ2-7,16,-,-,TGCGCCAGCAGATTTGCCTCCGGGACGGACAACGACGAGCAGTACTTC,CASRFASGTDNDEQYF
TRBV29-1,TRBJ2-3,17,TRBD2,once,TGCAGCGTCGGCCGACTAGCGGGAGGGACTAGCACAGATACGCAGTATTTT,CSVGRLAGGTSTDTQYF
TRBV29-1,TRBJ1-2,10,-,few,TGCAGCGTTCCAGATTATGGCTACACCTTC,CSVPDYGYTF
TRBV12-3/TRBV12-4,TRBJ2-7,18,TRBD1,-,TGTGCCAGCAGTTTACGACACTCCTTACAGGGGATTCCCTACGAGCAGTACTTC,CASSLRHSLQGIPYEQYF
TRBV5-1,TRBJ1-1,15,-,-,TGCGCCAGCAGCTTGGTAGGCAGCATGAACACTGAAGCTTTCTTT,CASSLVGSMNTEAFF
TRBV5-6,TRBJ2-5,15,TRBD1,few,TGTGCCAGCAGCTTCGGGACAGGGAGGGCAGAGACCCAGTACTTC,CASSFGTGRAETQYF
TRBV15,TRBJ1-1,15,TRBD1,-,TGTGCCACCAGCAGAGGAGGGACAGGGACCCCTGAAGCTTTCTTT,CATSRGGTGTPEAFF
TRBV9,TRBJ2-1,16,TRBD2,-,TGTGCCAGCAGTTTTTTTAGCGGGGGTTCCTACAATGAGCAGTTCTTC,CASSFFSGGSYNEQFF
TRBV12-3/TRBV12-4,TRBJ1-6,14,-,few,TGTGCCAGCAGTTTGAGGGTCGGGAATTCACCCCTCCACTTT,CASSLRVGNSPLHF
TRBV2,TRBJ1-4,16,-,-,TGTGCCAGCAGTGACGGGGTGGCGTGGGGTAATGAAAAACTGTTTTTT,CASSDGVAWGNEKLFF
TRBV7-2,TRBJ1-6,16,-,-,TGTGCCAGCAGCGGGGGGGGGGGGTCCTATAATTCACCCCTCCACTTT,CASSGGGGSYNSPLHF
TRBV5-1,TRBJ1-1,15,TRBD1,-,TGCGCCAGCACAAACAGGGGGCTGACGGCCCCTGAAGCTTTCTTT,CASTNRGLTAPEAFF
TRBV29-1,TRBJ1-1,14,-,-,TGCAGCGCCCAGTGGCAGGGTGGGAACACTGAAGCTTTCTTT,CSAQWQGGNTEAFF
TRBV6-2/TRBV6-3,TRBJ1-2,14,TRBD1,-,TGTGCCAGCAGCTACACAGGGGAAAACTATGGCTACACCTTC,CASSYTGENYGYTF
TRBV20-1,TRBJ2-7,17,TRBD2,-,TGCAGTGCTGATCCCCAGCTAGCGGGGACAACCTACAATGAGCAGTACTTC,CSADPQLAGTTYNEQYF
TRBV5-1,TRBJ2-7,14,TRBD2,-,TGCGCCAGCAGCCGGGGACTAGGGCTTGACGAGCAGTACTTC,CASSRGLGLDEQYF
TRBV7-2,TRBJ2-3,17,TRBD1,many,TGTGCCAGCAGCTTCGATAGGACAGGTCCGCCCACAGATACGCAGTATTTT,CASSFDRTGPPTDTQYF
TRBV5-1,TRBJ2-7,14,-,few,TGCGCCAGCAGCTTCAGGGATAGCGCCGACGAGCAGTACTTC,CASSFRDSADEQYF
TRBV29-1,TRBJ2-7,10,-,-,TGCAGCGTCCAGGGTTACGAGCAGTACTTC,CSVQGYEQYF
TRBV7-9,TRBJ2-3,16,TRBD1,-,TGTGCCAGCAGCGGGGGGACAGGGGCAACAACCAGATACGCGTATTTT,CASSGGTGATTRYAYF
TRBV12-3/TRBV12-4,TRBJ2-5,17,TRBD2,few,TGTGCCAGCAGTTTGATGTCTAGCGGGAGCTTGACGGAGACCCAGTACTTC,CASSLMSSGSLTETQYF
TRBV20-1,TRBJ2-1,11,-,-,TGCAGTGCCCCAGATAACAGTGAGCAGTTCTTC,CSAPDNSEQFF
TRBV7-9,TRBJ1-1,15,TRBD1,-,TGTGCCAGCAGCCCGACGGGGACAGGGGTCGGTGAAGCTTTCTTT,CASSPTGTGVGEAFF
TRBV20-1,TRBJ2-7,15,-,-,TGCAGTGCTAGAACCGGGTGGGCCATTACCTACGAGCAGTACTTC,CSARTGWAITYEQYF
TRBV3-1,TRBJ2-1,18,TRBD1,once,TGTGCCAGCAGCCCATGGGGACAGGGGCAGCGGAACTACAATGAGCAGTTCTTC,CASSPWGQGQRNYNEQFF
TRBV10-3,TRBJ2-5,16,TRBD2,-,TGTGCCATCAGTGGTGAGGAGCGGGGCTCCCAAGAGACCCAGTACTTC,CAISGEERGSQETQYF
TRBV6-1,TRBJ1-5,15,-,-,TGTGCCAGCAGTCCCGGATGGTTAAGGGATCAGCCCCAGCATTTT,CASSPGWLRDQPQHF